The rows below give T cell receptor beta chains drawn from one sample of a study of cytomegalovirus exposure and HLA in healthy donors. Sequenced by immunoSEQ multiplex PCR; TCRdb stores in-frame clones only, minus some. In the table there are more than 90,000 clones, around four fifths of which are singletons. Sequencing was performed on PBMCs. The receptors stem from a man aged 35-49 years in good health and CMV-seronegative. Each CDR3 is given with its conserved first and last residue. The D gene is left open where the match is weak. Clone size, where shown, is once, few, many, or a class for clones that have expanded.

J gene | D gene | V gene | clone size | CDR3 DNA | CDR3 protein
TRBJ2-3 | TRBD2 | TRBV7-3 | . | TGTGCCAGCAGCTTAATGACGGCGGGGGGAACCACAGATACGCAGTATTTT | CASSLMTAGGTTDTQYF
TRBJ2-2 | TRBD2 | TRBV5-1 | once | TGCGCCAGCAGCCCTAGCGGGGGGTCGAACACCGGGGAGCTGTTTTTT | CASSPSGGSNTGELFF
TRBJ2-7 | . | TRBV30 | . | TGTGCCTGGAGCGCGGGACGCTCCTACGAGCAGTACTTC | CAWSAGRSYEQYF
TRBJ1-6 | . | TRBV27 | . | TGTGCCAGCAGTTTCACGAGCTCCTATAATTCACCCCTCCACTTT | CASSFTSSYNSPLHF
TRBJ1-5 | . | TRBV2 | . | TGTGCCAGCAGTGAAGCGCGGGGTAGCAATCAGCCCCAGCATTTT | CASSEARGSNQPQHF
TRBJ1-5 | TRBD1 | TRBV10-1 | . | TGCGCCAGCAGTACACCACAGGGGGAAGGGCAGCCCCAGCATTTT | CASSTPQGEGQPQHF
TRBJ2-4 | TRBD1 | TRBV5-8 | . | TGTGCCAGTTGGACAGGCACGTTAGCCAAAAACATTCAGTACTTC | CASWTGTLAKNIQYF
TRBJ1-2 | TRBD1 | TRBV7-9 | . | TGTGCCAGCAGCATTGGACAGGGCTTAGAGTATGGCTACACCTTC | CASSIGQGLEYGYTF
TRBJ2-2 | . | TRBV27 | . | TGTGCCAGCAGCTCTCCCATCTCGTTCTGGGACATCTCAGCACCGAACACCGGGGAGCTGTTTTTT | CASSSPISFWDISAPNTGELFF
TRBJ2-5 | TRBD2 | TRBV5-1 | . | TGCGCCAGCAGCTCGGGACTAGCGGGGGGGCCTGGGGAGACCCAGTACTTC | CASSSGLAGGPGETQYF
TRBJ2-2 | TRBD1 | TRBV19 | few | TGTGCCAGTACTGGGACAGGACAGGGCGAGACCGGGGAGCTGTTTTTT | CASTGTGQGETGELFF
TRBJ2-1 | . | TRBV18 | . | TGTGCCAGCTCACCATCCCGCGTCGGCAATGAGCAGTTCTTC | CASSPSRVGNEQFF
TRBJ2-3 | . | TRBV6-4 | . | TGTGCCAGCAGTGAACAGAGCACAGATACGCAGTATTTT | CASSEQSTDTQYF
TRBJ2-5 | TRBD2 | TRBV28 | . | TGTGCCAGCGAAGCGGGGGGGGACCAAGAGACCCAGTACTTC | CASEAGGDQETQYF
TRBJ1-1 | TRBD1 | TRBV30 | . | TGTGCCAGGGACAGGGGGCAGAACACTGAAGCTTTCTTT | CARDRGQNTEAFF
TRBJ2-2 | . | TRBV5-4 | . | TGTGCCAGCAGCTTGAACCAGGGGTTCACCAGGGAGCTGTTTTTT | CASSLNQGFTRELFF
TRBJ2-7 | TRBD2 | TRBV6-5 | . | TGTGCCAGCAGTTACACCAAAAGCGGGGGGGCCCTCGAGCAGTACTTC | CASSYTKSGGALEQYF
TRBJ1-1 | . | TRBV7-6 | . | TGTGCCAGCAGCCAGCAGGCACCGGGCCCTGAAGGGGACACTGAAGCTTTCTTT | CASSQQAPGPEGDTEAFF
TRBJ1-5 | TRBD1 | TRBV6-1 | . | TGTGCCAGCAGTGCCAGGCAACAGGGGGCGAAGGTGGCCCAGCATTTT | CASSARQQGAKVAQHF
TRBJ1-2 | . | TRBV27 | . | TGTGCCAGCAGTTTCGGCAGGGGAACCTATGGCTACACCTTC | CASSFGRGTYGYTF
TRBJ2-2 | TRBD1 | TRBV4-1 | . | TGCGCCAGCAGACAACCGGGACAGGGTGGGGCCGGGGAGCTGTTTTTT | CASRQPGQGGAGELFF
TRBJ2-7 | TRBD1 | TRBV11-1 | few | TGTGCCAGCAGCTTAGCCCGGGACAGGGTCTACGAGCAGTACTTC | CASSLARDRVYEQYF
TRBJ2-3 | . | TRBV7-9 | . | TGTGCCAGCAACAAAAAAGCCAGCGGTGACTCGGTAGATACGCAGTATTTT | CASNKKASGDSVDTQYF
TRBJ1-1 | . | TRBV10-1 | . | TGCGCCAGCAGGGACTACATGGGGAAAGCTTTCTTT | CASRDYMGKAFF
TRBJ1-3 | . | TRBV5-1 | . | TGCGCCAGCAGCTTGGGGGGGCTCGGAAACACCATATATTTT | CASSLGGLGNTIYF
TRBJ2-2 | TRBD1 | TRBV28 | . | TGTGCCAGCAGTCCACACCAGGGGGCCGGGGAGCTGTTTTTT | CASSPHQGAGELFF
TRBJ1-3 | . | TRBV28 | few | TGTGCCAGCACTTCTTTCCGGGAAAGCTCTGGAAACACCATATATTTT | CASTSFRESSGNTIYF
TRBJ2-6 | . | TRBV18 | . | TGTGCCAGCTCACAGCAGGGGTTTGGGGCCAACGTCCTGACTTTC | CASSQQGFGANVLTF
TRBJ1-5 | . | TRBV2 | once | TGTGCCAGCAGTGAGTCGACAGGAGAGGGCAATCAGCCCCAGCATTTT | CASSESTGEGNQPQHF
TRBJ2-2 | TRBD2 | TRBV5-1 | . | TGCGCCAGCAGCTTGGATACTAGCGGGGGGGCCCGGGAGCTGTTTTTT | CASSLDTSGGARELFF
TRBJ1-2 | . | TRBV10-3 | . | TGTGCCATCATAGACCGGGACTACACCTTC | CAIIDRDYTF
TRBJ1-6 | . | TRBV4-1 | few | TGCGCCAGCAGCCTACATACCTCGGGTAATTCACCCCTCCACTTT | CASSLHTSGNSPLHF
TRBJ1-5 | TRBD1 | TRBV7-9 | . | TGTGCCAGCAGCCAGGGGGGCCCTGGTGCGCCCCAGCATTTT | CASSQGGPGAPQHF
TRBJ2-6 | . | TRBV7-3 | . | TGTGCCAGCAGCTTAGGGGCGGCTGGGGCCAACGTCCTGACTTTC | CASSLGAAGANVLTF
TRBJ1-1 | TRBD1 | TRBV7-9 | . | TGTGCCAGCAGCTTCCCCGGACAGGGGGCCACTGAAGCTTTCTTT | CASSFPGQGATEAFF
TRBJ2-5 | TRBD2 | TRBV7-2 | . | TGTGCCAGCAGTGACCACGGGGGGTGGGGGGAGACCCAGTACTTC | CASSDHGGWGETQYF
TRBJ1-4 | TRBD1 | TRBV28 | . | TGTGCCAGCAGACCACAAACCGGGACAGATAATGAAAAACTGTTTTTT | CASRPQTGTDNEKLFF
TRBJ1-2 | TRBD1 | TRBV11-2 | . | TGTGCCAGCAGCTTCGCCGGGACAGCTGAAATCGATGGCTACACCTTC | CASSFAGTAEIDGYTF
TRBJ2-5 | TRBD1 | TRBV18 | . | TGTGCCAGCTCACCAGAGGGACAGGGTGCCATGGGGACCCAGTACTTC | CASSPEGQGAMGTQYF
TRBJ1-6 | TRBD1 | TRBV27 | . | TGTGCCAGCAGCCGGGGACAGGGTTGGAGTTCACCCCTCCACTTT | CASSRGQGWSSPLHF
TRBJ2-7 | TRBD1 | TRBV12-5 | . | TGTGCTAGTGGTTTGTGGGAAGGGGGCCATGCCTACGAGCAGTACTTC | CASGLWEGGHAYEQYF
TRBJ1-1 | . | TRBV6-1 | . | TGTGCCAGCACCTCGTGGGGGGGAATGAGCACTGAAGCTTTCTTT | CASTSWGGMSTEAFF
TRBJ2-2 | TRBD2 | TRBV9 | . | TGTGCCAGCAGCGTAGCGGGAGGGGGACACCTGAACACCGGGGAGCTGTTTTTT | CASSVAGGGHLNTGELFF
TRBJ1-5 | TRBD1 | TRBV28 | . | TGTGCCAGCAGTTCTAACAGGGGGCGGAATCAGCCCCAGCATTTT | CASSSNRGRNQPQHF
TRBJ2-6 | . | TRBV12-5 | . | TGTGCTAGTGGATACTCCACCGGGAAGGGTCGGGCCAACGTCCTGACTTTC | CASGYSTGKGRANVLTF
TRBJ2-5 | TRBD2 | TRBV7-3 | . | TGTGCCAGCAGCTTAAAAAGTCCGACGAGCGGGGGGCAAGAGACCCAGTACTTC | CASSLKSPTSGGQETQYF
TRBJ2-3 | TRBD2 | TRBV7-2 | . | TGTGCCAGCGGGTCCAGACTAGCGGGGGGAGATACGCAGTATTTT | CASGSRLAGGDTQYF
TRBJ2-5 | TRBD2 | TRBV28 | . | TGTGCCAGCAGCCCTTCTAGCGGCCTCCGGAAGACCCAGTACTTC | CASSPSSGLRKTQYF
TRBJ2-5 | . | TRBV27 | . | TGTGCCAGCAGTTTGTCGTCGGTGAGGGAGACCCAGTACTTC | CASSLSSVRETQYF
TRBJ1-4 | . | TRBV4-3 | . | TGCGCCAGCAGCCAAGATCGGGGGACCAATGAAAAACTGTTTTTT | CASSQDRGTNEKLFF
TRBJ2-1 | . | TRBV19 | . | TGTGCCAGTAGTCTACTAGATTCCGACGAGCAGTTCTTC | CASSLLDSDEQFF
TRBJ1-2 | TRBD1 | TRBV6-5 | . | TGTGCCAGCAGTCCCGGGACAGTAAACTATGGCTACACCTTC | CASSPGTVNYGYTF
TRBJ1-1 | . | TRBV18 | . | TGTGCCAGCGCTTCACAGGGACTACTGACTGAAGCTTTCTTT | CASASQGLLTEAFF
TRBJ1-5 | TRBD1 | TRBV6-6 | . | TGTGCCAGCAAAGAGGGGACAGGGCCTAGCAATCAGCCCCAGCATTTT | CASKEGTGPSNQPQHF
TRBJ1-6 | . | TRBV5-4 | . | TGTGCCAGCAGCTCCCAGGGTTCGGGTAATTCACCCCTCCACTTT | CASSSQGSGNSPLHF
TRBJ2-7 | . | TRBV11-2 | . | TGTGCCAGCAGCTTAGACACCTACGAGCAGTACTTC | CASSLDTYEQYF
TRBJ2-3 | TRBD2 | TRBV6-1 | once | TGTGCCAGCAGTGAGTTACAGCGGGGGTCCACAGATACGCAGTATTTT | CASSELQRGSTDTQYF
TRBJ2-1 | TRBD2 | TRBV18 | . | TGTGCCAGCTCACCAATGCGGGGGGACTCCAATGAGCAGTTCTTC | CASSPMRGDSNEQFF
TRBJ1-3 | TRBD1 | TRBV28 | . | TGTGCCAGCACCACGGGACAGGTCGCCGGAAACACCATATATTTT | CASTTGQVAGNTIYF